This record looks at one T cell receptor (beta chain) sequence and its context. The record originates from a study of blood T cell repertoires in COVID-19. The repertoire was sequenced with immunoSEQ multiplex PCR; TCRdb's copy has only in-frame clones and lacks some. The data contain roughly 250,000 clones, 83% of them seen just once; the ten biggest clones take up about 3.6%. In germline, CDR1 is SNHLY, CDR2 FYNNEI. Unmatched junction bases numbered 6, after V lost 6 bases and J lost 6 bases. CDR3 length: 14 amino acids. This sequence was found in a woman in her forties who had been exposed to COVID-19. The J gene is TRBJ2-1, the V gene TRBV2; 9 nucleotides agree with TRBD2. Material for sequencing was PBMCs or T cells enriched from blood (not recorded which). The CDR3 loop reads CASRGNSGGNEQFF. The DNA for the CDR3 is TGTGCCAGCAGGGGGAATAGCGGGGGCAATGAGCAGTTCTTC.